This T cell receptor beta chain was identified during a study of blood T cell repertoires in COVID-19. Original data processing: Counts of nucleated cells, estimated from reference gene primer amplification, were obtained. Profiling relied on immunoSEQ multiplex PCR, and the TCRdb table lists in-frame clones only, not all of them. V and J calls and clone size follow that table, whereas D and trimming were derived from the DNA. Of roughly 120,000 clones detected, more than 90% appear once; the ten largest clones hold 4% to 5%. The CDR3 is 11 amino acids. Trimming left V 3 bases short and J 6 bases short, with 7 bases between. CDR1 and CDR2 from the germline V gene are SQVTM and ANQGSEA.

The sequencing sample was made of peripheral blood. The sequence came from a man aged 55 to 69 with COVID-19, enrolled during active disease. The chain carries TRBV29-1 and TRBJ2-3; tentative D call: TRBD2 (6 bases). DNA of the CDR3: TGCAGCGTTGAGGGGGGTGATACGCAGTATTTT. As protein: CSVEGGDTQYF.